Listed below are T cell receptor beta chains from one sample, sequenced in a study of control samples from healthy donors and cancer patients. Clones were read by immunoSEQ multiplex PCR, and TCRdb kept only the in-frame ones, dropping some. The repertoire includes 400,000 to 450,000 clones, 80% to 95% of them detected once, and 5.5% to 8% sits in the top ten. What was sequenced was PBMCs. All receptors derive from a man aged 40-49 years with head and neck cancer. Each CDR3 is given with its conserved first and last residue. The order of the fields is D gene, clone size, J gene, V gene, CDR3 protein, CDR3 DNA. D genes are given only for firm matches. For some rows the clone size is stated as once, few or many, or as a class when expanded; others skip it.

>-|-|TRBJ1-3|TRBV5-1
CASSWGQGDGNTIYF
TGCGCCAGCAGTTGGGGCCAAGGAGATGGAAACACCATATATTTT
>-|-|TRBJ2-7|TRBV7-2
CASSLGADLYEQYF
TGTGCCAGCAGCTTAGGGGCAGACTTATACGAGCAGTACTTC
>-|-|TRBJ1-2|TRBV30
CAWMRQLNYGYTF
TGTGCCTGGATGCGACAGCTAAACTATGGCTACACCTTC
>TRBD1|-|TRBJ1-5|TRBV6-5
CASSPTGGNQPQHF
TGTGCCAGCAGCCCGACAGGGGGCAATCAGCCCCAGCATTTT
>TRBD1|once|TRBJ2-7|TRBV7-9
CASSSQGQGASSYEQYF
TGTGCCAGCAGCTCCCAGGGACAGGGTGCCTCCTCCTACGAGCAGTACTTC
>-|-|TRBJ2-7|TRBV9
CASSALQGSEQYF
TGTGCCAGCAGCGCCCTTCAGGGGAGCGAGCAGTACTTC
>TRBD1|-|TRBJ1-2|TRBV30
CAWAGDRAYGYTF
TGTGCCTGGGCCGGCGACAGGGCGTATGGCTACACCTTC
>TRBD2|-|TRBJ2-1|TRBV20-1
CSAGGARGDEQFF
TGCAGTGCTGGTGGGGCACGGGGGGATGAGCAGTTCTTC
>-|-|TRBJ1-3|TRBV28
CASSPTTDRSSGNTIYF
TGTGCCAGCAGTCCTACGACGGACCGGAGCTCTGGAAACACCATATATTTT
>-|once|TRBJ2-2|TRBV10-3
CAISEGQGDTGELFF
TGTGCCATCAGTGAGGGGCAGGGTGACACCGGGGAGCTGTTTTTT